There are many counts of the clone carrying this TCR beta chain. Its antigen is currently unknown. In TCRdb, the reads were re-called with MiXCR into one record per CDR3 protein. The sample shows hundreds of thousands of distinct CDR3 sequences, 33% of them seen only once. Germline V lookup: CDR1 SGHVS, CDR2 FNYEAQ. The CDR3 consists of 15 residues. The germline V and J ends were trimmed by 5 bases and 3 bases, with 14 bases remaining between them. This sample is part of a study of T cell repertoires in cytomegalovirus infection. V usage is TRBV7-6 and J usage is TRBJ1-5; a weak D match, TRBD1 (6 bases). Sequencing used cultured PBMCs, obtained from culture after CMV antigen stimulation. This clonotype was obtained from a human donor in good health (CMV status not recorded). Some clones in this sample may be carry-over from other donors' samples. The CDR3 is CASSAQSGANQPQHF. The DNA of the CDR3 is TGTGCCAGCAGCGCCCAATCGGGGGCCAATCAGCCCCAGCATTTT.